The 14 T cell receptor beta chains presented below share a single source sample, sequenced in a study of blood T cell repertoires in COVID-19. The method was immunoSEQ multiplex PCR; TCRdb's version includes in-frame clones alone and lacks a portion of them. The table shows approximately 210,000 clones, with more than 85% occurring only once. Sequences were obtained from peripheral blood. The receptor set was obtained from a man in his forties with acute or convalescent COVID-19.

The chain links TRBV18 to TRBJ1-2, with a tentative D call TRBD1 (5 bases). V gave up 6 bases and J gave up 8 bases, with 13 bases separating them. This CDR3 region has 12 residues. Germline V gene data show CDR1 as KGHSH and CDR2 as LQKENI. CDR3 amino acids: CASSPREGGYTF. Here the CDR3 DNA reads TGTGCCAGCTCCCCCAGGGAAGGCGGCTACACCTTC.

V usage is TRBV9 and J usage is TRBJ1-2; 8 bases map to TRBD1. CDR3 length: 17 residues. V shed 0 bases and J 2 bases; nucleotides not matched to a gene: 9. CDR1 is SGDLS and CDR2 is YYNGEE in the germline V gene. The CDR3: CASSVEARQGANYGYTF. The CDR3 nucleotides read TGTGCCAGCAGCGTAGAGGCGCGCCAGGGGGCAAACTATGGCTACACCTTC.

The rearrangement uses TRBV11-2 and TRBJ1-2, with D possibly TRBD1 on 5 matching bases. The CDR3 is 14 amino acids. The germline gives CDR1 SGHAT, CDR2 FQNNGV. The ends were cut back, 5 bases at V and 4 bases at J, with 14 bases in the middle. The CDR3 region is CASSISQGPYGYTF. CDR3 in DNA: TGTGCCAGCAGCATATCGCAGGGCCCCTATGGCTACACCTTC.

The CDR3 loop is CASSPWDSYEQYF. In DNA form, the CDR3 reads TGTGCCAGCAGCCCATGGGACAGCTACGAGCAGTACTTC. The V call is TRBV4-2, the J call TRBJ2-7; 7 bases fit TRBD1. Germline CDR1 LGHNA, CDR2 YNFKEQ. The CDR3 has 13 amino acids. Trimming took 4 bases from V and 3 from J; bases not matched to a gene: 3.

The chain links TRBV19 to TRBJ1-5; 9 nucleotides agree with TRBD1. The CDR3 sequence is 17 residues long. Germline V gives CDR1 LNHDA, CDR2 SQIVND (reference sequence). Trimming removed 4 bases from V and 0 bases from J; junction bases left unmatched: 7. In DNA, the CDR3 is TGTGCCAGTAGTACGACAGGGGGGAGAGATAGCAATCAGCCCCAGCATTTT. Protein product: CASSTTGGRDSNQPQHF.

The rearrangement joins TRBV4-3 to TRBJ2-3; the D is unclear. This CDR3 has 14 residues. Germline V CDR1 and CDR2: LGHNA, YSLEER. Trimming removed 1 base at V and 2 bases at J, with 7 bases between. The DNA for the CDR3 is TGCGCCAGCAGCCAAGTCGTAGCCACAGATACGCAGTATTTT. This codes for CASSQVVATDTQYF.

A note on this clone: At one end, the junction sequence differs from germline, possibly due to a read error. The chain is built from TRBV10-1 and TRBJ2-7, with 14 bases matching TRBD2. The CDR3 runs 18 residues. Germline CDR1 reads WNHNN; CDR2 reads SYGVQD (reference sequence). In DNA form, the CDR3 reads TGCGCCAACAGTCGCGGGACTAGCGGGAGAGTAAGGTCCTACGAGCAGTACTTC. Translated, it gives CANSRGTSGRVRSYEQYF.

The chain combines TRBV6-2 or TRBV6-3 with TRBJ2-7; D perhaps matches TRBD1 (6 bases). Trimming left V 2 bases short and J 5 bases short, with 13 bases between. Germline values: CDR1 MNHEY, CDR2 SVGEGT. This CDR3 is 14 amino acids long. The CDR3 DNA reads as TGTGCCAGCAGTTACCTGGGACACAGAGACGAGCAGTACTTC. Its protein is CASSYLGHRDEQYF.

The V gene is TRBV18, the J gene TRBJ1-6, with a tentative D call TRBD1 (6 bases). The CDR3 runs to 14 residues. The V end lost 4 bases, the J end lost 5 bases, and 9 bases lay between the germline ends. Germline assignment: CDR1 KGHSH and CDR2 LQKENI. CDR3 bases: TGTGCCAGCTCACTGGACAGCAATAATTCACCCCTCCACTTT. This gives the protein CASSLDSNNSPLHF.

J is TRBJ2-1 and V is TRBV11-2; D perhaps matches TRBD1 (6 bases). Germline V gives CDR1 SGHAT, CDR2 FQNNGV. The CDR3 sequence is 13 residues long. Trimming removed 4 bases at V and 4 bases at J, with 8 bases between. In nucleotides, the CDR3 is TGTGCCAGCAGCTCTGGACAGTACAATGAGCAGTTCTTC. It translates to CASSSGQYNEQFF.

The chain carries TRBV19 and TRBJ1-2; 10 nucleotides match TRBD1. This CDR3 is built from 16 residues. V shed 6 bases, J shed 0 bases, and the junction held 7 bases outside the gene matches. CDR1 is LNHDA and CDR2 is SQIVND in the germline V gene (reference sequence). The CDR3 region has the DNA TGTGCCAGTAGGCCGGGACAGGGGACAGCTAACTATGGCTACACCTTC. This encodes CASRPGQGTANYGYTF.

The rearrangement joins TRBV6-2 or TRBV6-3 to TRBJ2-7; 7 positions match TRBD1. With V trimmed by 2 bases and J by 3 bases, 10 bases remained unmatched. Germline V gives CDR1 MNHEY, CDR2 SVGEGT. The CDR3 is 16 amino acids. The DNA of the CDR3 is TGTGCCAGCAGTTACGAACCGACAGGGCGTATCTACGAGCAGTACTTC. This encodes CASSYEPTGRIYEQYF.

This chain's CDR3 is CASSPGGGPIYEQYF. Here the CDR3 DNA reads TGTGCCAGTAGTCCCGGGGGGGGCCCAATCTACGAGCAGTACTTC. The chain carries TRBV19 and TRBJ2-7, with 8 bases identical to TRBD2. CDR3 length: 15 residues. The junction had 9 bases not matched to a gene; V was cut back by 5 bases and J by 3 bases. The V gene's germline CDR1 is LNHDA and CDR2 SQIVND (reference sequence).

This chain links TRBV6-5 with TRBJ1-2, with 7 bases that match TRBD1. CDR3 length: 15 residues. Germline values: CDR1 MNHEY, CDR2 SVGAGI. The trim removed 2 bases at V and 4 bases at J, leaving 7 bases unmatched. The CDR3 loop reads CASSYNGQVGYGYTF. The CDR3 DNA reads as TGTGCCAGCAGTTACAATGGACAGGTGGGCTATGGCTACACCTTC.